This T cell receptor beta chain was captured by sequencing in a study of regulatory T cells. Study-wide findings and caveats: Hydrophobic residues at CDR3 positions 6 and 7 were enriched in conventional CD4+ T cells of CD3G-deficient patients. Patient repertoires had restricted TRB V-J pairs and skewed V and J usage, most in Tregs.

All CD3G-deficient patients showed autoimmunity, more severe in two. At testing, patients were 2 to 39 years old, with reduced naive and increased memory T-cell proportions. Sorting split CD4+ cells into CD25-high CD127-low Tregs and CD25-low CD127-high conventional T cells. As regards this clone: Its specificity is unknown.

CDR1 is SGHAT and CDR2 is FQNNGV in the germline V gene. V dropped 0 bases and J dropped 0 bases, with 6 bases sitting between them. CDR3 length: 16 amino acids. Amplification used 52 TRBV primers and 13 TRBJ primers. The data were produced by immunoSEQ multiplex PCR, yet TCRdb's version contains in-frame clones alone and is incomplete. The sample records about 35,000 clones, roughly 90% being singletons. The sequencing input was conventional CD4+ T cells sorted from blood. The sequence derives from a person aged 18 to 35 with CD3G deficiency. This chain joins TRBV11-2 and TRBJ2-6, with unresolved D. CDR3 DNA: TGTGCCAGCAGCTTAGATTCAGTCTCTGGGGCCAACGTCCTGACTTTC. Translation: CASSLDSVSGANVLTF.